A selection of T cell receptor beta chains follows, all from one sample in a study of blood T cell repertoires in COVID-19. TCRdb's table, derived via immunoSEQ multiplex PCR, lists solely in-frame clones and lacks some. The sample gives roughly 200,000 clones, about nine tenths of which show up once; 0.5% to 0.6% is in the top ten. The sample taken for sequencing was peripheral blood. All receptors come from a man between 50 and 59 years old with acute or convalescent COVID-19. Both conserved end residues are part of each CDR3. The D gene is left open where the match is weak. For some rows the clone size is stated as once, few or many, or as a class when expanded; others skip it.

v_call	cdr3_length	j_call	d_call	clone_size	cdr3_nt	cdr3_aa
TRBV28	12	TRBJ1-1	NA	NA	TGTGCCAGCAGTTTAAACACAGGGCGGGCTTTCTTT	CASSLNTGRAFF
TRBV27	13	TRBJ1-6	NA	once	TGTGCCAGCAGTCGGGCGGGAAGTTCACCCCTCCACTTT	CASSRAGSSPLHF
TRBV12-3/TRBV12-4	13	TRBJ2-5	TRBD1	few	TGTGCCAGCAGGGCGGGACAGGGAGAGACCCAGTACTTC	CASRAGQGETQYF
TRBV27	13	TRBJ2-7	NA	NA	TGTGCCAGCAGTTATGACAGGTTTAGTCGGCAGTACTTC	CASSYDRFSRQYF
TRBV19	17	TRBJ2-1	TRBD2	NA	TGTGCCAGTAGTTTTGGACTAGCGGGAGGGCCTACCCATGAGCAGTTCTTC	CASSFGLAGGPTHEQFF
TRBV7-8	17	TRBJ2-5	TRBD2	NA	TGTGCCAGCAGCCCTGGGGGGGTGGTAGCGGGGCAAGAGACCCAGTACTTC	CASSPGGVVAGQETQYF
TRBV19	15	TRBJ1-6	NA	NA	TGTGCCAGTAGTATAATCCCATCACGGGACACAACCCTCCACTTT	CASSIIPSRDTTLHF
TRBV24-1	16	TRBJ2-3	NA	NA	TGTGCCACCAGTGACGACTCAGCTCCTAGCACAGATACGCAGTATTTT	CATSDDSAPSTDTQYF
TRBV10-2	17	TRBJ1-6	TRBD1	NA	TGCGCCAGCAGTGAGCCCGGGACAGGGGGATTTGTTTCACCCCTCCACTTT	CASSEPGTGGFVSPLHF
TRBV19	13	TRBJ2-1	NA	NA	TGTGCCAGTAGTACCCATTCCTACAATGAGCAGTTCTTC	CASSTHSYNEQFF
TRBV19	13	TRBJ1-1	TRBD1	NA	TGTGCCAGTAGGACAGGGATTCACACTGAAGCTTTCTTT	CASRTGIHTEAFF
TRBV27	17	TRBJ1-2	NA	NA	TGTGCCAGCAGTTTAATCCCCACTCGATCACTAAACTATGGCTACACCTTC	CASSLIPTRSLNYGYTF
TRBV6-5	15	TRBJ2-1	NA	NA	TGTGCCAGCAGTTATGGGTCTAGCGAGTACAATGAGCAGTTCTTC	CASSYGSSEYNEQFF
TRBV7-8	17	TRBJ2-2	NA	NA	TGTGCCAGCAGCCCTAGCCCAGAGGTTTGGGGGCCCGGGGAGCTGTTTTTT	CASSPSPEVWGPGELFF
TRBV5-6	15	TRBJ1-1	TRBD1	once	TGTGCCAGCAGCTTGACAGGGGGCGGCAACACTGAAGCTTTCTTT	CASSLTGGGNTEAFF
TRBV4-1	15	TRBJ1-6	TRBD1	NA	TGCGCCAGCAGCGAGGGACAGGGGTTGGGCTCACCCCTCCACTTT	CASSEGQGLGSPLHF
TRBV28	17	TRBJ1-5	NA	NA	TGTGCCAGCAGTTTGCCCACCCCAGGGTTTAGCAATCAGCCCCAGCATTTT	CASSLPTPGFSNQPQHF
TRBV27	13	TRBJ2-5	NA	NA	TGTGCCAGCAGACCACAGGGCCAAGAGACCCAGTACTTC	CASRPQGQETQYF
TRBV2	16	TRBJ2-3	TRBD2	NA	TGTGCCAGCAGTGAAATGGAGCTAGCGGGATCGGATACGCAGTATTTT	CASSEMELAGSDTQYF
TRBV28	13	TRBJ1-1	NA	NA	TGTGCCAGCAGTTCAGGGCTGAACACTGAAGCTTTCTTT	CASSSGLNTEAFF
TRBV27	16	TRBJ2-5	TRBD1	NA	TGTGCCAGCAGTTCGGGGACAGTATCGGCCCAAGAGACCCAGTACTTC	CASSSGTVSAQETQYF
TRBV18	16	TRBJ2-5	NA	NA	TGTGCCAGCTCACCACCCCGCAGGGGCCTCCAAGAGACCCAGTACTTC	CASSPPRRGLQETQYF
TRBV28	13	TRBJ2-5	NA	NA	TGTGCCAGCAGAAAAACTTTTCAAGAGACCCAGTACTTC	CASRKTFQETQYF
TRBV7-9	15	TRBJ2-1	TRBD2	NA	TGTGCCAGCAGCTTTGGGGAGGGCCCCTGGAATGAGCAGTTCTTC	CASSFGEGPWNEQFF
TRBV27	15	TRBJ2-7	TRBD1	NA	TGTGCCAGCAGTAGACCGGGACAGGGGAACTACGAGCAGTACTTC	CASSRPGQGNYEQYF
TRBV19	18	TRBJ2-1	TRBD2	NA	TGTGCCAGTAGCCTCCGGCGACTAGCGGGAGGAGATTACAATGAGCAGTTCTTC	CASSLRRLAGGDYNEQFF
TRBV28	13	TRBJ1-2	TRBD1	NA	TGTGCCAGCAGTTTTGACAGGGGCGACGGCTACACCTTC	CASSFDRGDGYTF
TRBV27	15	TRBJ2-3	TRBD2	NA	TGTGCCAGCAGTTTAGGTAGCGGGAATTCAGATACGCAGTATTTT	CASSLGSGNSDTQYF
TRBV7-6	16	TRBJ2-1	TRBD2	NA	TGTGCCAGCAGCTTTAGGACTAGCGGGACCTACAATGAGCAGTTCTTC	CASSFRTSGTYNEQFF
TRBV27	17	TRBJ2-2	TRBD2	NA	TGTGCCAGCAGTCCGAGGGCGGGGGGGGCCGCCACCGGGGAGCTGTTTTTT	CASSPRAGGAATGELFF
TRBV6-5	11	TRBJ1-2	NA	NA	TGTGCCAGCAGTCCGATATGGGGACAAGAATTC	CASSPIWGQEF
TRBV28	12	TRBJ2-3	NA	NA	TGTGCCAGCAGTTCGCAGGAAAATACGCAGTATTTT	CASSSQENTQYF
TRBV5-1	14	TRBJ2-7	NA	once	TGCGCCAGCAGCTTCTTTACCAGCTCCTACGAGCAGTACTTC	CASSFFTSSYEQYF
TRBV7-2	16	TRBJ2-2	TRBD2	NA	TGTGCCAGCAGCTCTCGGGTAGCGGGGGGAACCGGGGAGCTGTTTTTT	CASSSRVAGGTGELFF
TRBV4-1	16	TRBJ2-5	TRBD2	NA	TGCGCCAGCAGCCAAGGTCTAGCGGGATCGGTAAAGACCCAGTACTTC	CASSQGLAGSVKTQYF
TRBV29-1	14	TRBJ2-2	NA	NA	TGCAGCGGGCGGGACAGCTTGAACACCGGGGAGCTGTTTTTT	CSGRDSLNTGELFF
TRBV11-2	11	TRBJ2-1	NA	NA	TGTGCCATCTTGCGTCGTACTGAGCAGTTCTTC	CAILRRTEQFF
TRBV5-1	14	TRBJ1-1	NA	NA	TGCGCCAGCAGCTTGTATCAGGGCCACACTGAAGCTTTCTTT	CASSLYQGHTEAFF
TRBV7-9	14	TRBJ2-5	NA	few	TGTGCCAGCAGCTTGGGCCTAAACCAAGAGACCCAGTACTTC	CASSLGLNQETQYF